This T cell receptor (beta chain) was profiled in a study of T cells in Graves' hyperthyroidism and ophthalmopathy. Study outcomes and limitations: A 13 V-J signature model discriminated ophthalmopathy versus stable hyperthyroidism.

The table lists this clonotype with many counts. The antigen is unknown. The CDR3 covers 17 residues. The germline V gene has CDR1 SNHLY and CDR2 FYNNEI. Trimming left V 0 bases short and J 2 bases short, with 17 bases between. RNA transcripts yielded amplified TCR beta CDR3 regions. HTBI primers drove first-round RT-PCR of the TCR CDR3. TCRdb redid the calling of the multiplex PCR reads with MiXCR, one entry per CDR3 protein. Of roughly 350,000 distinct CDR3 sequences listed, about 14% were seen once; the top ten hold roughly 21%. Those patients with uncontrolled infection, other autoimmune disease, pregnancy or lactation were excluded. Based on clinical symptoms, serum thyroxine and TRAb, thyroid ultrasound and orbital computed tomography, diagnoses were reached.

This chain joins TRBV2 and TRBJ2-7, with no clear D. This clonotype was sampled from a woman in her twenties or thirties with Graves' ophthalmopathy. Sequenced sample: blood. In nucleotides, the CDR3 is TGTGCCAGCAGTGAAGCGCCTGGGGTCCCGATCACCTACGAGCAGTACTTC. Its translation is CASSEAPGVPITYEQYF.